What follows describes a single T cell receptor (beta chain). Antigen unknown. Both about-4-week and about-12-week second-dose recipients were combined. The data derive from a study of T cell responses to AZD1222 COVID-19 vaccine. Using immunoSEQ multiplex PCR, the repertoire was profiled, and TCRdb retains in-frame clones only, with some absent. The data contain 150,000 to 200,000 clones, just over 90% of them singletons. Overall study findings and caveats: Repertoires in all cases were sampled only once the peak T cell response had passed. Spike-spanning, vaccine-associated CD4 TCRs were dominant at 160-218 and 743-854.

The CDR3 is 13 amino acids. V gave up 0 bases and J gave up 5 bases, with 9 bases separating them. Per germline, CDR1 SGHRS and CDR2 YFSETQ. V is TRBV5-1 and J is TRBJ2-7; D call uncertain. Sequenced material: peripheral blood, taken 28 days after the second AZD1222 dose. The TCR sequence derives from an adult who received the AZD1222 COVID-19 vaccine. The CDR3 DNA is TGCGCCAGCAGCTTGGCCTTTTCGGACGAGCAGTACTTC. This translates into CASSLAFSDEQYF.